This entry lists 2 T cell receptor beta chains sequenced from one sample in a study of T cell repertoires in cytomegalovirus infection. A single record per CDR3 protein comes from TCRdb applying MiXCR to the reads. The sample records nearly 550,000 distinct CDR3 sequences, about 17% being singletons. Source material: CD8+ T cells from PBMCs. These receptors were taken from a human donor in good health (CMV status not recorded). Some clones in this sample may be carry-over from other donors' samples.

This clonotype was observed a few times. The genes are TRBV12-3 or TRBV12-4 and TRBJ2-1; no clear D gene. This CDR3 has 12 residues. Trimming pared 5 bases from V and 10 bases from J, leaving 12 bases between. This CDR3 is CASSLSEPEQFF. DNA for the CDR3: TGTGCCAGCAGTCTCTCCGAACCCGAGCAGTTCTTC.

This clonotype was recorded a few times. The CDR3 sequence is CASRTTSFEQFF. CDR3 bases: TGTGCCAGCAGGACAACTAGTTTTGAGCAGTTCTTC. The chain combines TRBV7-9 with TRBJ2-1, with a weak D call TRBD2 (5 bases). Trimming pared 6 bases from V and 9 bases from J, leaving 12 bases between. The length of the CDR3 is 12 residues. Germline V lookup: CDR1 SEHNR, CDR2 FQNEAQ (reference sequence).